This T cell receptor beta chain was identified during a study of immune heterogeneity within non-small cell lung tumors. Study overall: Squamous cell carcinomas accounted for a few of the tumors, non-squamous carcinomas for 10, and 1 was not otherwise specified.

Details on this clonotype: What it binds is not known. A much larger clone differs by one base, so this may be a read error.

Whole-study results and caveats: There were identical dominant CDR3 beta clonotypes recurring across tumor sites within a patient, together with site-unique high-frequency clones.

TCR beta CDR3 amplification used multiplex PCR with 32 V and 13 J primers. TCRdb reprocessed the multiplex PCR reads with MiXCR, giving one entry per CDR3 protein. The table shows roughly 11,000 distinct CDR3 sequences, with around 30% occurring only once. Per germline, CDR1 SGHVS and CDR2 FNYEAQ. Trimming took 6 bases from V and 4 from J, leaving 12 bases between them. CDR3 size: 14 residues. Each sample used around 600 ng of genomic DNA from bulk tumor tissue. The authors collected several far-apart biopsies from each primary tumor during surgery. Patients went through curative surgery, and their non-small cell lung cancer was untreated and newly diagnosed.

This rearrangement joins TRBV7-6 to TRBJ1-4; TRBD1 might be the D (6 bases). The TCR sequence derives from a woman aged 50 to 65 with non-small cell lung cancer. Sequencing used lung tumor tissue. In DNA, the CDR3 is TGTGCCAGCAGATCGATAGGGGGTAATGAAAAACTGTTTTTT. It encodes CASRSIGGNEKLFF.